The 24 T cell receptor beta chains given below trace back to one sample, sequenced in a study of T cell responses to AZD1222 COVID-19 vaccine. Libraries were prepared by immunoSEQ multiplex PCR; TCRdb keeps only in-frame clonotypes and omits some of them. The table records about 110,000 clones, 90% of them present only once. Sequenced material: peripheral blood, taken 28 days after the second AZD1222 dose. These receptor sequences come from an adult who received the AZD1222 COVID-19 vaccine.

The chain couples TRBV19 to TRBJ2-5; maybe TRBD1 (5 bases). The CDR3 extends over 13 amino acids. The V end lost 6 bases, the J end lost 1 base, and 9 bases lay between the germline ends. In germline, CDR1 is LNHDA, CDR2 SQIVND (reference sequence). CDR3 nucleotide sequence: TGTGCCAGTAGGCCCAGGGTCCAAGAGACCCAGTACTTC. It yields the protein CASRPRVQETQYF.

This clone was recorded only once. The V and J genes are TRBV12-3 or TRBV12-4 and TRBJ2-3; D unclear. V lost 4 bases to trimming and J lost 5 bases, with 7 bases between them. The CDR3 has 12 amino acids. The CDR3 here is CASSSSRDTQYF. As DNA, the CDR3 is TGTGCCAGCAGTTCCTCCAGAGATACGCAGTATTTT.

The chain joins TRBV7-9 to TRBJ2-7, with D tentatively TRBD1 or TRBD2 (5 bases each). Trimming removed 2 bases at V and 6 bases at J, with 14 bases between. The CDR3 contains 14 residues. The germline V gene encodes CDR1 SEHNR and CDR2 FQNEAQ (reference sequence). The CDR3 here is CASSLRAAGSEQYF. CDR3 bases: TGTGCCAGCAGCTTACGAGCGGCAGGGAGCGAGCAGTACTTC.

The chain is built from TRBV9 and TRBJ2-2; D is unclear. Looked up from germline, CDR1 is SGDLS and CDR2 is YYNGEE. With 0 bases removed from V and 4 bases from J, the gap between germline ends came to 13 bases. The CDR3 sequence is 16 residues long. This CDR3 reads CASSVASSSLTGELFF. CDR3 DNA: TGTGCCAGCAGCGTAGCTTCGTCTTCCCTCACCGGGGAGCTGTTTTTT.

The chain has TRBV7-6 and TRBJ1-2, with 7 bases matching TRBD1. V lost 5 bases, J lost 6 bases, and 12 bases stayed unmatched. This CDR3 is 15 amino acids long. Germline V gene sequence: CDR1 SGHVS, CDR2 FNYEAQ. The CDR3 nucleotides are TGTGCCAGCAGCCCCCGACAGGGAACACCCCATGGCTACACCTTC. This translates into CASSPRQGTPHGYTF.

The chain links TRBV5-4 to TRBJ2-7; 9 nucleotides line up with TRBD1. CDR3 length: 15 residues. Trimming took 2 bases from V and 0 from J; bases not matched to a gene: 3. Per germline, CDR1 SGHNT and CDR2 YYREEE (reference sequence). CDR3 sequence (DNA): TGTGCCAGCAGCTTCCCGGGACAGGGCTCCTACGAGCAGTACTTC. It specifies CASSFPGQGSYEQYF.

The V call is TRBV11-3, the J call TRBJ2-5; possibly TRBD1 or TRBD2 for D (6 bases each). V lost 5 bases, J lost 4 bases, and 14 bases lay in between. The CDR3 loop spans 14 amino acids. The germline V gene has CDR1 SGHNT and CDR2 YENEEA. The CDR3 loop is CASSLMGGSETQYF. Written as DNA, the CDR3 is TGTGCCAGCAGCCTAATGGGGGGCTCAGAGACCCAGTACTTC.

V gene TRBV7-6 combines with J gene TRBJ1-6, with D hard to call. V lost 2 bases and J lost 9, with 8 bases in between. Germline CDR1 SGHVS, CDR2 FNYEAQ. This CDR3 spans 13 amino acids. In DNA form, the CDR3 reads TGTGCCAGCAGCTTAAATACAGCTTCACCCCTCCACTTT. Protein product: CASSLNTASPLHF.

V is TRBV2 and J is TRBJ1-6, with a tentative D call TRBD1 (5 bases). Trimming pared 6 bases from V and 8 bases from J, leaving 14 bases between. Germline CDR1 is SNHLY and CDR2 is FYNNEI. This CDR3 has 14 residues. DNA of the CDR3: TGTGCCAGCAGCCAGATGGGGGGATATTCACCCCTCCACTTT. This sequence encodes CASSQMGGYSPLHF.

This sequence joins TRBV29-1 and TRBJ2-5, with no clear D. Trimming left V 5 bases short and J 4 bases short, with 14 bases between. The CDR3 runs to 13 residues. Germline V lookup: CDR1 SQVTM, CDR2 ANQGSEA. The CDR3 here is CSVQTLATETQYF. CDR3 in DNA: TGCAGCGTTCAGACCTTGGCTACAGAGACCCAGTACTTC. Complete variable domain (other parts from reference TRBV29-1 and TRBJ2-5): SAVISQKPSRDICQRGTSLTIQCQVDSQVTMMFWYRQQPGQSLTLIATANQGSEATYESGFVIDKFPISRPNLTFSTLTVSNMSPEDSSIYLCSVQTLATETQYFGPGTRLLVL.

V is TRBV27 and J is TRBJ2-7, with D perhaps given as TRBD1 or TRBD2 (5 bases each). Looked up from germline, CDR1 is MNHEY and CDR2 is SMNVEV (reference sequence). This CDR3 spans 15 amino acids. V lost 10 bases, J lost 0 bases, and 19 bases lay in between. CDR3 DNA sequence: TGTGCCACCACGGGGTCGACCGGGACCTCCTACGAGCAGTACTTC. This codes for CATTGSTGTSYEQYF.

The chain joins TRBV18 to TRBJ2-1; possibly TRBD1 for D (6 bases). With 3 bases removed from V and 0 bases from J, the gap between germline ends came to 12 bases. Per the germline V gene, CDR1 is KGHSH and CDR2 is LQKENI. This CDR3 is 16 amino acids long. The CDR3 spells CASSPLLDSSYNEQFF. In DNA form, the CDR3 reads TGTGCCAGCTCACCCCTCCTGGACAGCTCCTACAATGAGCAGTTCTTC.

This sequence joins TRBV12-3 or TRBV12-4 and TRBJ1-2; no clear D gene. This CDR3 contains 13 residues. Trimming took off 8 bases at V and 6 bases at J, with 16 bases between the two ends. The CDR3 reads CASGSESVNGYTF. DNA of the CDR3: TGTGCCAGCGGGAGTGAGTCGGTGAATGGCTACACCTTC.

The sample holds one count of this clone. The CDR3 spells CASSQEGQGNEKLFF. The DNA for the CDR3 is TGTGCCAGCAGCCAAGAGGGACAGGGCAATGAAAAACTGTTTTTT. The rearrangement uses TRBV3-1 (or the pseudogene TRBV3-2) and TRBJ1-4; TRBD1 agrees at 9 bases. The CDR3 sequence is 15 residues long. The germline CDR1 and CDR2 sequences are LGHDT and YNNKEL (reference sequence). V was clipped by 0 bases and J by 5 bases; unmatched bases: 1.

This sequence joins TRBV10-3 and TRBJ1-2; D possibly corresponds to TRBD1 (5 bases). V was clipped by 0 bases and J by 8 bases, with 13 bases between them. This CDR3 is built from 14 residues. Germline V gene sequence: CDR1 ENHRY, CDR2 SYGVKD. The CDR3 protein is CAISESGEGWGYTF. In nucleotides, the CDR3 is TGTGCCATCAGTGAGTCAGGGGAGGGATGGGGCTACACCTTC.

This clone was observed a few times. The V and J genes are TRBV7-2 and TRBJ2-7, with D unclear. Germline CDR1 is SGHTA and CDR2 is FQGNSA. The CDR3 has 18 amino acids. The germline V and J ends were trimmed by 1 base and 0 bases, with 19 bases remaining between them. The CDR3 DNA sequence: TGTGCCAGCAGCTTAGGACTGTCCTTAGAGACGGTCTCCTACGAGCAGTACTTC. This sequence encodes CASSLGLSLETVSYEQYF.

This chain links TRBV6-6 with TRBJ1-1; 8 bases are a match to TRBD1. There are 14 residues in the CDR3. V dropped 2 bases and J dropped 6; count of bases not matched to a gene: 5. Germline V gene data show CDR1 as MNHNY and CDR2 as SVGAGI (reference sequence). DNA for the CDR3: TGTGCCAGCAGTTACCAGGACAGGGTCCCTGAAGCTTTCTTT. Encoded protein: CASSYQDRVPEAFF.

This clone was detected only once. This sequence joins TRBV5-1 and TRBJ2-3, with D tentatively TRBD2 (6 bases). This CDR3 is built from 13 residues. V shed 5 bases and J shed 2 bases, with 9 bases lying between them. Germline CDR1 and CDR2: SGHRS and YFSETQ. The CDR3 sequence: CASREGITDTQYF. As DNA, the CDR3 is TGCGCCAGCAGGGAGGGGATCACAGATACGCAGTATTTT.

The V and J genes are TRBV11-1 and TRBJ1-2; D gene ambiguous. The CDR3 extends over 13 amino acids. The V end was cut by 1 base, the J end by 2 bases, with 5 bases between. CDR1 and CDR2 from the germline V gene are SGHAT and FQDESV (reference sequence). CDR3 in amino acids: CASSLDRNYGYTF. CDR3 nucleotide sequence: TGTGCCAGCAGCTTAGATCGAAACTATGGCTACACCTTC.

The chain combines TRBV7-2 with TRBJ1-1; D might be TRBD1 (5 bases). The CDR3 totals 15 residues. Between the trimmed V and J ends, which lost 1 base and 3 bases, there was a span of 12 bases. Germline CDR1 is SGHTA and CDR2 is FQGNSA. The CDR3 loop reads CASSLVGGGDTEAFF. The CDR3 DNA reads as TGTGCCAGCAGCTTAGTGGGGGGAGGAGACACTGAAGCTTTCTTT.

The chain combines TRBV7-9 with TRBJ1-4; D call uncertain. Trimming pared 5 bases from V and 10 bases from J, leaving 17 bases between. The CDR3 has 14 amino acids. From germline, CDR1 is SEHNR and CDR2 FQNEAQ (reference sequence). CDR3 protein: CASSPGSDEGKLFF. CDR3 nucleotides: TGTGCCAGCAGCCCCGGGAGTGATGAGGGAAAACTGTTTTTT. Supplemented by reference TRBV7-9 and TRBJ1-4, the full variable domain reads DTGVSQNPRHKITKRGQNVTFRCDPISEHNRLYWYRQTLGQGPEFLTYFQNEAQLEKSRLLSDRFSAERPKGSFSTLEIQRTEQGDSAMYLCASSPGSDEGKLFFGSGTQLSVL.

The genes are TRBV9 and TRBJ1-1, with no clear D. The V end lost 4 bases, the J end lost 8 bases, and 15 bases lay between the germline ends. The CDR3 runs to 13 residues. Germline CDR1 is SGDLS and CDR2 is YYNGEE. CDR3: CASSPSPLGEAFF. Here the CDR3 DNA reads TGTGCCAGCAGCCCCTCGCCCCTGGGGGAAGCTTTCTTT.

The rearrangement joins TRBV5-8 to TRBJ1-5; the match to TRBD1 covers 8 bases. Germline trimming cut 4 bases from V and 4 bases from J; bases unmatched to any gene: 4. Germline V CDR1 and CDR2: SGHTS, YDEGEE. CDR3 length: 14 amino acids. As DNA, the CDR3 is TGTGCCAGCAGCGGGGACAGGACAAATCAGCCCCAGCATTTT. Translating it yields CASSGDRTNQPQHF.

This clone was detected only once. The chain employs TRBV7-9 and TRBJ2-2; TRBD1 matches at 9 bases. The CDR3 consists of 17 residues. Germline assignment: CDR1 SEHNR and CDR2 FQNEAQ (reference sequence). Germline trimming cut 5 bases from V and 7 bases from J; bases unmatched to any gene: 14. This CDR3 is CASSEAAGTGFFGELFF. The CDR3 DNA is TGTGCCAGCAGCGAAGCGGCCGGGACAGGGTTTTTCGGGGAGCTGTTTTTT.